This T cell receptor beta chain was observed in a study of cytomegalovirus exposure and HLA in healthy donors. Study details: The Caucasian-associated ancestry cluster contained approximately 81% of the approximately 400 genotyped donors.

In regard to this clone: Its specificity is unknown.

PCR used 60 Vbeta primers and 13 Jbeta primers. Libraries were prepared by immunoSEQ multiplex PCR; TCRdb keeps only in-frame clonotypes and omits some of them. The sample is made up of tens of thousands of clones, and the top ten hold about 4.5% of it. General study results and limits: It was around 160 TCR beta chains that were listed as cytomegalovirus-associated.

Germline CDR1 is SGHDN and CDR2 is FVKESK. Trimming removed 3 bases at V and 1 base at J, with 16 bases between. This CDR3 has 18 amino acids. Sequencing was performed on PBMCs. This receptor was taken from a woman in her thirties or forties in good health and CMV-seropositive. The gene calls are TRBV14 and TRBJ2-6; D perhaps matches TRBD1 (6 bases). The CDR3 sequence: CASSHLRDTGSGANVLTF. The CDR3 region has the DNA TGTGCCAGCAGCCACCTTAGGGACACCGGTTCTGGGGCCAACGTCCTGACTTTC.